This T cell receptor beta chain was sequenced for a study of CD8 T cells in Susac syndrome. V lost 5 bases, J lost 2 bases, and 1 base stayed unmatched. The CDR3 loop spans 12 amino acids. Per the germline V gene, CDR1 is SQVTM and CDR2 is ANQGSEA. Sequencing of TCR beta was performed on blood CD8+ T cells and on blood CD4+ T cells. RNA totalling roughly 0.45 to 1 ug underwent reverse transcription with random hexamers. The authors amplified TCR beta CDR3 across 54 Vbeta and 13 Jbeta using immunoSEQ multiplex PCR. TCRdb reprocessed the immunoSEQ multiplex PCR reads via MiXCR and lists one record per CDR3 protein. There are around 200,000 distinct CDR3 sequences in the sample; around 95% occur only once, and 0.093% lies in the top ten.

This chain links TRBV29-1 with TRBJ2-7; 9 bases are shared with TRBD1. This receptor was taken from a human donor with multiple sclerosis. What was sequenced was CD4+ T cells from PBMCs. DNA for the CDR3: TGCAGCGTTCGGACAGGGGCCTACGAGCAGTACTTC. Protein sequence: CSVRTGAYEQYF.